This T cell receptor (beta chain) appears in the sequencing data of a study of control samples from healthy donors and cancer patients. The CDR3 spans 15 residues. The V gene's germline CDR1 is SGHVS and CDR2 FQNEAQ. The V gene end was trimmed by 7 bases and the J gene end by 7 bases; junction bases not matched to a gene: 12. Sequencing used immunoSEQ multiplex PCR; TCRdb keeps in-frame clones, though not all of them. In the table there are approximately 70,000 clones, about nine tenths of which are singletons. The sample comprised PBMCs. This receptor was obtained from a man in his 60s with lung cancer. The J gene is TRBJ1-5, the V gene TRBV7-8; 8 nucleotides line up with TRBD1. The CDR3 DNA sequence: TGTGCCAGCACCACCGGGGCAGGGGGCGGGCAGCCCCAGCATTTT. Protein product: CASTTGAGGGQPQHF.